The T cell receptor (beta chain) described here comes from a study of blood T cell repertoires in COVID-19. The wider study: Symptom resolution, clearance, or two negative PCRs marked the recovered donors of Cohort 3. The origin of the acute and convalescent COVID-19 samples was the United States, Italy and Spain. Sources were T cells, B-cell-depleted T cells, or PBMCs; the material itself was cDNA or gDNA.

This clone was seen a single time. Authors' methods: The assay estimated nucleated cells by amplifying reference gene primers. The table came from immunoSEQ multiplex PCR; TCRdb's copy has only in-frame clones and leaves some out. The DNA was the basis for D and trimming; V, J and clone size are from that table. The sample shows fewer than 250,000 clones, about 86% of them seen only once. The sample consisted of PBMCs or T cells enriched from blood (not recorded which). The TCR was taken from a woman between 40 and 55 years old in a cohort exposed to, infected with or recovered from COVID-19 (not recorded which).

The CDR3, as DNA: TGTGCCAGTAAGGGACAGGGTCAGCCCCAGCATTTT. Translation: CASKGQGQPQHF. The chain combines TRBV12-3 or TRBV12-4 with TRBJ1-5; 9 bases agree with TRBD1. This CDR3 is 12 amino acids long. V gave up 9 bases and J gave up 6 bases; unmatched junction bases: 3.